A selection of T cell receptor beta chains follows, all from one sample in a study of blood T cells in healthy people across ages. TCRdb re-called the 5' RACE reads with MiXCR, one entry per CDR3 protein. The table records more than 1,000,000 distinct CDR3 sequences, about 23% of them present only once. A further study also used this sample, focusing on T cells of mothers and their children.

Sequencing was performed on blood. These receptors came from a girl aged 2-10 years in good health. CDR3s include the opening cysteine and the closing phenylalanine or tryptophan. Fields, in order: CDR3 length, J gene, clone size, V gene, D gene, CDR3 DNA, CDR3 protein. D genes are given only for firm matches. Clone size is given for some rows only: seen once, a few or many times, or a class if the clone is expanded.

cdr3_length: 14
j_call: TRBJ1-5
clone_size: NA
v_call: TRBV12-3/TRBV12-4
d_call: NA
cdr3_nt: TGTGCCAGCAGTTTTCGCCAGGGCAATCAGCCCCAGCATTTT
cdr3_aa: CASSFRQGNQPQHF

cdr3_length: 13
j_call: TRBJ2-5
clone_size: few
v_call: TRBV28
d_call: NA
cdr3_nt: TGTGCCAGCAGTTTTGGCTTTCGAGAGACCCAGTACTTC
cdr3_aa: CASSFGFRETQYF

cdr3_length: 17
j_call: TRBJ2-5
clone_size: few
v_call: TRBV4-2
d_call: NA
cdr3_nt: TGTGCCAGCAGCCAAGCGGTTTTAAGGGGACTCGAAGAGACCCAGTACTTC
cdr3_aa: CASSQAVLRGLEETQYF

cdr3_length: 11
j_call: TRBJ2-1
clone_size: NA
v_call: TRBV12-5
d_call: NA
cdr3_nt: TGTGCTAGTGGTTTGACAAATGAGCAGTTCTTC
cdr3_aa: CASGLTNEQFF

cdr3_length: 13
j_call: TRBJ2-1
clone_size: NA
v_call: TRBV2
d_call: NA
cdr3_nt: TGTGCCAGCAGTGAAGACGGGGTAGGCGAGCAGTTCTTC
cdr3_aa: CASSEDGVGEQFF

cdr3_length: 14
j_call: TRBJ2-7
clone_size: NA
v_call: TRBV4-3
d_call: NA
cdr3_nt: TGCGCCAGCAGCCAAGACTCGAAGGTCTACGAGCAGTACTTC
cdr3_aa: CASSQDSKVYEQYF

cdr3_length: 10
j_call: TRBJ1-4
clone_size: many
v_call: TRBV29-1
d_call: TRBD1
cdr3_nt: TGCAGCGCGGGACAGGAGAAACTGTTTTTT
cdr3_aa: CSAGQEKLFF

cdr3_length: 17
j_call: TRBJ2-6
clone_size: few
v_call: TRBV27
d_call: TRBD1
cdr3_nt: TGTGCCAGCAGTTCTCGGGACAGGGCATCTGGGGCCAACGTCCTGACTTTC
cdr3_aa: CASSSRDRASGANVLTF

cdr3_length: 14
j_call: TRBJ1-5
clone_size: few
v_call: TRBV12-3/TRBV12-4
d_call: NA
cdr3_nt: TGTGCCAGCAGTTTAGACCTGCAGCCAGATACGCAGCATTTT
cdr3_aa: CASSLDLQPDTQHF

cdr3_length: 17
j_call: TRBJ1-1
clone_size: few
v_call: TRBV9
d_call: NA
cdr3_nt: TGTGCCAGCAGCGTGCCCCTTTCCACCTTCCGGGACACTGAAGCTTTCTTT
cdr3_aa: CASSVPLSTFRDTEAFF

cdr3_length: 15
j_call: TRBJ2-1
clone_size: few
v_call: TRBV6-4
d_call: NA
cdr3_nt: TGTGCCAGCAGTGACTCAGGGCTTCAGCACGATGAGCAGTTCTTC
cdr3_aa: CASSDSGLQHDEQFF

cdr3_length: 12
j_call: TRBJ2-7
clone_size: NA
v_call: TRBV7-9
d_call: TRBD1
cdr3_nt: TGTGCCAGCAGTGAAAAACCGGGACAGTGGTATTTC
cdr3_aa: CASSEKPGQWYF

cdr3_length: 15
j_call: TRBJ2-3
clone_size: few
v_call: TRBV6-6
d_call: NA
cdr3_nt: TGTGCCAGCAGTTACGCGACAGTATACGATGGTACGCAGTATTTT
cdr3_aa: CASSYATVYDGTQYF

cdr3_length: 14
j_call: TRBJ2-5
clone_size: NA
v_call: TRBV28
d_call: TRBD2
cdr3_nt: TGTGCCAGCAGTGACCTAGCGGGAATTGGAGAGCAGTACTTC
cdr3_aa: CASSDLAGIGEQYF

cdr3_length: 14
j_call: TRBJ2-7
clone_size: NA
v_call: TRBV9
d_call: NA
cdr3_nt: TGTGCCAGCAGCACCGCAGCGGCTTCCTACGAGCAGTACTTC
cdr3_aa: CASSTAAASYEQYF